This TCR beta chain was sequenced during a study of shared clonotypes between healthy human individuals. Healthy and HIV-negative, the adult donors had no recent acute infections or vaccinations. Some clones are missing from TCRdb's copy, which holds only in-frame ones; the method was immunoSEQ multiplex PCR. The data show over 850,000 clones, with 75% to 85% seen just once and roughly 0.65% held by the top ten. V gave up 5 bases and J gave up 8 bases, with 16 bases separating them. CDR1 is SGHTA and CDR2 is FQGNSA in the germline V gene. The CDR3 contains 14 residues. This TCR was recovered from a man younger than 35 in good health. Some clones in this sample may be carry-over from other donors' samples. Sequencing was carried out using memory CD4+ T cells from PBMCs. The subset: CD45RA-negative fraction. This chain uses TRBV7-2 with TRBJ2-1, with D maybe TRBD2 (5 bases). The CDR3 nucleotides are TGTGCCAGCAGCCCTTCGCGGGCGAGCGATGAGCAGTTCTTC. Encoded protein: CASSPSRASDEQFF.